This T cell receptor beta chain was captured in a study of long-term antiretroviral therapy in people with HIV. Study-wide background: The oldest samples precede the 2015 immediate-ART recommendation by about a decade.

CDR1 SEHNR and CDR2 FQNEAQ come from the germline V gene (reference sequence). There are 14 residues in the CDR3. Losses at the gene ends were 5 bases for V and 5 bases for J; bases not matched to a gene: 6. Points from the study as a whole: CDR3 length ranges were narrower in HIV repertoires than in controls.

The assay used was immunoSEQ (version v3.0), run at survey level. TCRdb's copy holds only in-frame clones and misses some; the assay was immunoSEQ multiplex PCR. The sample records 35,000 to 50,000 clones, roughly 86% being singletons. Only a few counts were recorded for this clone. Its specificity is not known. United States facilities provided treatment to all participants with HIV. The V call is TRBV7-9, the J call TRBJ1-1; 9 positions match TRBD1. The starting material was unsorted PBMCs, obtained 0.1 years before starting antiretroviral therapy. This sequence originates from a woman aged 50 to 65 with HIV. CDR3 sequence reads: CASSVEDRGTEAFF. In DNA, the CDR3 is TGTGCCAGCAGCGTAGAGGACAGGGGAACTGAAGCTTTCTTT.